One and the same sample provided the 9 T cell receptor beta chains below, sequenced in a study of human T cells and chemical hapten exposure. The time point is: patch test 3, about 24 weeks after DPC sensitization. The treatment: therapeutic diphenylcyclopropenone sensitization with weekly scalp DPC. TCRdb called the RACE reads again in MiXCR, with one record for every CDR3 protein. The repertoire has about 97,000 distinct CDR3 sequences, about 28% of them found once; the top ten carry about a tenth. The sequences come from whole blood, collected in connection with sensitization to the hapten diphenylcyclopropenone (DPC). These TCRs come from a man aged 40-55 years with alopecia areata. Some clones in this sample may be carry-over from other donors' samples.

This clonotype was seen a handful of times. The rearrangement joins TRBV7-2 to TRBJ2-6; 11 nucleotides agree with TRBD2. The ends lost 5 bases at V and 0 bases at J; junction bases unmatched: 6. The CDR3 length is 18 residues. Looked up from germline, CDR1 is SGHTA and CDR2 is FQGNSA. The DNA of the CDR3 is TGTGCCAGCAGCCCCTGGACTAGCGGGCCCTCTGGGGCCAACGTCCTGACTTTC. Translation gives CASSPWTSGPSGANVLTF.

This clonotype was picked up many times. The chain recombines TRBV9 with TRBJ2-3, with D uncertain. The CDR3 totals 13 residues. The germline V and J ends were trimmed by 3 bases and 2 bases, with 7 bases remaining between them. The V gene's germline CDR1 is SGDLS and CDR2 YYNGEE. Written as DNA, the CDR3 is TGTGCCAGCAGCGCTCATTCCACAGATACGCAGTATTTT. Its protein product is CASSAHSTDTQYF. The whole variable domain, filled in from reference TRBV9 and TRBJ2-3, reads DSGVTQTPKHLITATGQRVTLRCSPRSGDLSVYWYQQSLDQGLQFLIQYYNGEERAKGNILERFSAQQFPDLHSELNLSSLELGDSALYFCASSAHSTDTQYFGPGTRLTVL.

This clonotype was observed a few times. This sequence joins TRBV20-1 and TRBJ2-7; perhaps D is TRBD1 or TRBD2 (7 bases each). The CDR3 contains 15 residues. In germline, CDR1 is DFQATT, CDR2 SNEGSKA (reference sequence). Between the trimmed V and J ends, which lost 0 bases and 3 bases, there was a span of 15 bases. As DNA, the CDR3 is TGCAGTGCTAGAGACCCCGCCAGGGGGGGCTACGAGCAGTACTTC. As protein: CSARDPARGGYEQYF.

The chain joins TRBV28 to TRBJ2-7; D may be TRBD1 (6 bases). Germline V gene data show CDR1 as MDHEN and CDR2 as SYDVKM. V lost 2 bases and J 2 bases, leaving 10 bases between the germline ends. The CDR3 spans 14 residues. CDR3 sequence reads: CASSLVGAAYEQYF. CDR3 bases: TGTGCCAGCAGTTTAGTGGGGGCGGCCTACGAGCAGTACTTC.

The rearrangement joins TRBV7-2 to TRBJ2-1; either TRBD1 or TRBD2 may fit D (5 bases each). V was pared by 1 base and J by 10 bases, with 11 bases between. The CDR3 runs to 13 residues. Per germline, CDR1 SGHTA and CDR2 FQGNSA. The CDR3, as DNA: TGTGCCAGCAGCTTAGTGCAGGGACGGGAGCAGTTCTTC. It is translated as CASSLVQGREQFF.

The sample holds a few counts of this clonotype. The rearrangement links TRBV29-1 to TRBJ1-1; TRBD1 is a possible D gene (6 bases). Trimming took off 7 bases at V and 0 bases at J, with 12 bases between the two ends. CDR1 and CDR2 from the germline V gene are SQVTM and ANQGSEA. The CDR3 is 13 amino acids. The CDR3, as DNA: TGCAGCGCCTGGGACACCATGAACACTGAAGCTTTCTTT. It translates to CSAWDTMNTEAFF.

This clonotype has a handful of counts. The chain uses TRBV28 and TRBJ2-7; D uncertain. The CDR3 consists of 11 residues. Per germline, CDR1 MDHEN and CDR2 SYDVKM. Trimming took 6 bases from V and 6 from J, leaving 9 bases between them. The CDR3 sequence: CASSLRGEQYF. CDR3 sequence (DNA): TGTGCCAGCAGCCTCCGAGGCGAGCAGTACTTC. The whole variable domain, filled in from reference TRBV28 and TRBJ2-7, reads DVKVTQSSRYLVKRTGEKVFLECVQDMDHENMFWYRQDPGLGLRLIYFSYDVKMKEKGDIPEGYSVSREKKERFSLILESASTNQTSMYLCASSLRGEQYFGPGTRLTVT.

V gene TRBV10-3 combines with J gene TRBJ1-1; D is ambiguous. The V end was cut by 2 bases, the J end by 4 bases, with 5 bases between. The CDR3 is 12 residues long. Germline CDR1 is ENHRY and CDR2 is SYGVKD. The chain's CDR3 is CAISEPATEAFF. The CDR3 coding sequence is TGTGCCATCAGTGAGCCTGCCACTGAAGCTTTCTTT.

The rearrangement links TRBV20-1 to TRBJ1-1; 9 nucleotides line up with TRBD1. The CDR3 extends over 12 amino acids. From germline, CDR1 is DFQATT and CDR2 SNEGSKA (reference sequence). The V segment lost 0 bases and the J segment 12 bases; nucleotides outside the gene matches: 5. CDR3 nucleotide sequence: TGCAGTGCTAGAGATCCGGGACAGGGTACTTTCTTT. Protein: CSARDPGQGTFF.